This is a list of T cell receptor beta chains from one sample in a study of blood T cell repertoires in COVID-19. Method: immunoSEQ multiplex PCR; TCRdb's copy keeps in-frame clones and lacks some. The sample yields some 120,000 clones, 90% seen once. Material for sequencing was peripheral blood. The receptors were gathered from a man in his sixties with COVID-19, enrolled during active disease. The CDR3 runs from the conserved cysteine through the conserved F or W. A D gene is named only where the DNA matches it firmly. A row's size may be missing; if present it is once, few, many or a size class.

V	D	J	size	CDR3	DNA
TRBV6-5	TRBD1	TRBJ1-2	-	CASSDRVVNYGYTF	TGTGCCAGCAGCGACAGGGTCGTTAACTATGGCTACACCTTC
TRBV5-1	TRBD2	TRBJ2-5	-	CASSFTGGGETQYF	TGCGCCAGCAGCTTTACGGGAGGGGGGGAGACCCAGTACTTC
TRBV7-2	TRBD2	TRBJ2-5	-	CASSVTSGEETQYF	TGTGCCAGCAGCGTCACTAGCGGTGAAGAGACCCAGTACTTC
TRBV7-9	TRBD1	TRBJ2-2	-	CGGRGSSTGELFF	TGCGGCGGCAGGGGGAGTAGCACCGGGGAGCTGTTTTTT
TRBV5-4	-	TRBJ2-3	-	CASSLTSSRPDTQYF	TGTGCCAGCAGCTTGACTTCTTCTAGACCAGATACGCAGTATTTT
TRBV2	-	TRBJ2-3	-	CASIAGTDTQYF	TGTGCCAGCATTGCGGGCACAGATACGCAGTATTTT
TRBV28	TRBD1	TRBJ2-7	few	CATVPGQPYEQYF	TGTGCCACCGTACCGGGACAGCCCTACGAGCAGTACTTC
TRBV5-1	TRBD2	TRBJ2-7	few	CASSFSSGTYEQYF	TGCGCCAGCAGCTTCTCTAGCGGGACCTACGAGCAGTACTTC
TRBV6-1	-	TRBJ1-2	-	CASSEGNSWGYTF	TGTGCCAGCAGTGAAGGGAACAGCTGGGGCTACACCTTC
TRBV6-5	-	TRBJ1-1	-	CASSRGQTLNTEAFF	TGTGCCAGCAGCAGAGGACAGACCTTGAACACTGAAGCTTTCTTT
TRBV10-3	-	TRBJ1-1	-	CAISLQGTEAFF	TGTGCCATCAGTCTTCAGGGCACTGAAGCTTTCTTT
TRBV3-1/TRBV3-2	TRBD1	TRBJ1-1	-	CASSQNRGLNTEAFF	TGTGCCAGCAGCCAGAACAGGGGTTTGAACACTGAAGCTTTCTTT
TRBV5-1	-	TRBJ1-1	-	CASRQTQNTEAFF	TGCGCCAGCAGACAGACCCAGAACACTGAAGCTTTCTTT
TRBV5-1	TRBD2	TRBJ2-7	-	CASSPPLLAGGYEQYF	TGCGCCAGCAGCCCCCCCCTACTAGCGGGAGGGTACGAGCAGTACTTC
TRBV15	-	TRBJ1-2	-	CATSRDRGYYGYTF	TGTGCCACCAGCAGAGATCGGGGGTATTACGGCTACACCTTC
TRBV6-5	-	TRBJ2-3	-	CASSYVGSDTQYF	TGTGCCAGCAGTTATGTCGGGTCAGATACGCAGTATTTT
TRBV18	-	TRBJ1-1	-	CASSPYQGRGITEAFF	TGTGCCAGCTCACCATACCAAGGCAGGGGTATAACTGAAGCTTTCTTT
TRBV6-6	-	TRBJ2-1	-	CASSSQAGSSYNEQFF	TGTGCCAGCAGCTCCCAGGCGGGAAGCTCCTACAATGAGCAGTTCTTC
TRBV7-9	-	TRBJ2-5	-	CASSSKPQETQYF	TGTGCCAGCAGCTCGAAGCCCCAAGAGACCCAGTACTTC
TRBV2	TRBD1	TRBJ1-3	-	CASSEGPQQGADTIYF	TGTGCCAGCAGTGAGGGCCCTCAACAGGGGGCTGACACCATATATTTT
TRBV6-5	-	TRBJ1-5	medium-sized	CASSPRGTGYQPQHF	TGTGCCAGCAGTCCTCGAGGAACAGGGTATCAGCCCCAGCATTTT
TRBV30	-	TRBJ2-1	-	CAWSATRGNEQFF	TGTGCCTGGAGTGCAACCAGGGGCAATGAGCAGTTCTTC
TRBV2	-	TRBJ2-7	-	CASSPTSYEQYF	TGTGCCAGCAGCCCCACTAGCTACGAGCAGTACTTC
TRBV9	TRBD1	TRBJ2-2	-	CASSVGTGGANGELFF	TGTGCCAGCAGCGTAGGGACAGGGGGCGCGAACGGGGAGCTGTTTTTT
TRBV19	-	TRBJ2-5	-	CASSMTRTQETQYF	TGTGCCAGTAGTATGACCAGGACTCAAGAGACCCAGTACTTC
TRBV19	-	TRBJ2-2	-	CASSIDGSGTGELFF	TGTGCCAGTAGTATAGACGGGAGTGGGACCGGGGAGCTGTTTTTT
TRBV7-9	-	TRBJ1-6	-	CASSLGAPVSPLHF	TGTGCCAGCAGCTTAGGGGCGCCGGTTTCACCCCTCCACTTT
TRBV2	TRBD1	TRBJ2-1	-	CASYTTGGFNEQFF	TGTGCCAGCTACACGACAGGGGGGTTCAATGAGCAGTTCTTC
TRBV6-1	-	TRBJ2-7	-	CASSDGGWVEGYEQYF	TGTGCCAGCAGTGATGGAGGTTGGGTGGAAGGCTACGAGCAGTACTTC
TRBV9	TRBD2	TRBJ2-5	-	CASSVPKGGKETQYF	TGTGCCAGCAGCGTCCCGAAGGGAGGGAAAGAGACCCAGTACTTC
TRBV6-5	-	TRBJ2-3	-	CASSLDRSTDTQYF	TGTGCCAGCAGCCTGGACAGAAGCACAGATACGCAGTATTTT
TRBV7-2	TRBD1	TRBJ1-1	-	CASSLQGAHLNTEAFF	TGTGCCAGCAGCTTACAGGGGGCGCACCTTAACACTGAAGCTTTCTTT
TRBV7-9	-	TRBJ2-7	many	CASSHGHEQYF	TGTGCCAGCAGCCATGGCCACGAGCAGTACTTC
TRBV5-1	TRBD1	TRBJ1-3	-	CASSLSPGGSNTIYF	TGCGCCAGCAGCTTGAGCCCAGGGGGCTCAAACACCATATATTTT
TRBV19	TRBD1	TRBJ1-6	-	CASSSFTGENSPLHF	TGTGCCAGTAGTTCCTTTACAGGGGAGAATTCACCCCTCCACTTT
TRBV2	TRBD1	TRBJ1-5	-	CASRADRVSDQPQHF	TGTGCCAGCAGGGCAGACAGGGTTTCGGATCAGCCCCAGCATTTT
TRBV7-9	-	TRBJ2-7	-	CASSLGAGTTYEQYF	TGTGCCAGCAGCTTAGGGGCGGGAACCACCTACGAGCAGTACTTC
TRBV19	-	TRBJ1-4	once	CASSIGGEEKLFF	TGTGCCAGTAGTATCGGGGGTGAGGAAAAACTGTTTTTT